This T cell receptor beta chain was documented in a study of blood T cell repertoires in COVID-19. Study-level background: The cDNA or gDNA used as material had been derived from T cells, B-cell-depleted T cells, or PBMCs.

CDR1 is LGHNA, CDR2 YSLEER, per germline. Trimming removed 0 bases at V and 11 bases at J, with 10 bases between. This CDR3 has 12 residues. Sequencing used immunoSEQ multiplex PCR; TCRdb keeps in-frame clones, though not all of them. The data contain about 150,000 clones, over 75% of them seen just once; the ten biggest clones take up roughly 0.62%. Source material: peripheral blood. V is TRBV4-3 and J is TRBJ1-1; D possibly corresponds to TRBD1 (5 bases). This clonotype was obtained from a man between 60 and 75 years old with COVID-19, enrolled during active disease. The CDR3 sequence: CASSQDQGVAFF. The CDR3 coding sequence is TGCGCCAGCAGCCAAGATCAAGGGGTGGCTTTCTTT.